This TCR beta chain is from a study of T cell repertoires in cytomegalovirus infection. The CDR3 spans 13 residues. The germline gives CDR1 ENHRY, CDR2 SYGVKD. Losses at the gene ends were 5 bases for V and 8 bases for J; bases not matched to a gene: 5. MiXCR, run by TCRdb on the reads, gives a single entry per CDR3 protein. The sample shows under 150,000 distinct CDR3 sequences, 7% to 10% of them seen only once. This clonotype was obtained from a human donor in good health (CMV status not recorded). Some clones in this sample may be carry-over from other donors' samples. The chain has TRBV10-3 and TRBJ1-4; TRBD1 matches 7 bases. The sequenced sample consisted of PBMCs. CDR3 in amino acids: CAISPDREEKLFF. Here the CDR3 DNA reads TGTGCCATCAGTCCAGACAGGGAGGAAAAACTGTTTTTT.